This T cell receptor (beta chain) was obtained from a study of blood T cell repertoires in COVID-19. Study-level information: Researchers got acute and convalescent COVID-19 samples from the United States, Italy and Spain. The analysed material was cDNA or gDNA that came from T cells, B-cell-depleted T cells, or PBMCs.

As processed by the authors: By means of reference gene primer amplification, nucleated cell counts were estimated. The table came from immunoSEQ multiplex PCR; TCRdb's copy has only in-frame clones and leaves some out. The V and J calls and clone size are taken from that table; D and trimming were inferred from the DNA. The table has approximately 170,000 clones, almost 85% seen once; the top ten hold less than 3%. After removal of 7 bases from V and 5 bases from J, the junction contained 7 bases not matched to a gene. The CDR3 is 14 amino acids. Looked up from germline, CDR1 is LGHDT and CDR2 is YNNKEL (reference sequence).

This sequence originates from a woman of 80 years or more with COVID-19, enrolled during active disease. The sequenced material came from peripheral blood. V and J are TRBV3-1 (or the pseudogene TRBV3-2) and TRBJ2-5; TRBD1 matches 10 bases. Here the CDR3 DNA reads TGTGCCAGCAACCCGACAGGGGGCTGGGAGACCCAGTACTTC. Translation: CASNPTGGWETQYF.